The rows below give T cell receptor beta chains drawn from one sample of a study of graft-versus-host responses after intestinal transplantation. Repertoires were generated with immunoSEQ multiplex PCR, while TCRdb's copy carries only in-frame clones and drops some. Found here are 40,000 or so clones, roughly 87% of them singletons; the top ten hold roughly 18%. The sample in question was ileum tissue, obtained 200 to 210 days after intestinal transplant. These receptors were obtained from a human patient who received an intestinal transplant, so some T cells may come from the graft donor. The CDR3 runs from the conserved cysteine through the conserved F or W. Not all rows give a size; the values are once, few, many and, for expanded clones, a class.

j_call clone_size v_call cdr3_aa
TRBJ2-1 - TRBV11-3 CASSVRDNNEQFF
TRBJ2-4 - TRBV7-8 CASSRRGGALAKNIQYF
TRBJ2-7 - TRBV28 CASSSRDEQYF
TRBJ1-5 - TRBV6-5 CASSYGGNQPQHF
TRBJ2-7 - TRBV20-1 CSASELYEQYF
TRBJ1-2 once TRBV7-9 CASSQLTDPNYGYTF
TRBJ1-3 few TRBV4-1 CASSQDGQNSGNTIYF
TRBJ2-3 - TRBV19 CASSIPAGGADTQYF
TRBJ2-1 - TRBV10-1 CASWGGGDPSYNEQFF
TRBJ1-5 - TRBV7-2 CASSQRGNQPQHF
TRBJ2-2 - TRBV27 CASSLLATGELFF
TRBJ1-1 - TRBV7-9 CASSLDAGSAFF
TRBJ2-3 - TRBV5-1 CASSPRTAADTQYF
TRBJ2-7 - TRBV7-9 CASSTGQGYEQYF
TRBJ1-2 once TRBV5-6 CASSLQRGHYYGYTF
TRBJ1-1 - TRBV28 CASSPFPQQNTEAFF
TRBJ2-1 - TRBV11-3 CASSLGAGAGNEQFF
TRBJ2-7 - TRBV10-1 CASSEGLVSEQYF
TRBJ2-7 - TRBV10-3 CAITPGQYYEQYF
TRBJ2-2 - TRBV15 CATSKGLAANTGELFF
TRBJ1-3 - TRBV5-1 CASSFLGLHSGNTIYF
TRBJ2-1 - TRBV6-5 CASTDRDNYNEQFF
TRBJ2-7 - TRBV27 CASSLRGPYEQYF
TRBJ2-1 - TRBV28 CASSFGGLNEQFF
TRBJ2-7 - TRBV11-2 CASSLLYSSYEQYF
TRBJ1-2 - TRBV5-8 CASSWTGVDYGYTF
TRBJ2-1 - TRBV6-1 CASTSGLWSEQFF
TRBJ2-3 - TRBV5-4 CASSKPGLAGGPTDTQYF
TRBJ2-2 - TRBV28 CASSLGTSGNTGELFF
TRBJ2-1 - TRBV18 CASSPNIRYNEQFF
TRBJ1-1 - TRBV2 CASGRLTGPTEAFF
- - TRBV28 CASSLGTGIPLYEQYF
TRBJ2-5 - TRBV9 CASSVEGVLETQYF
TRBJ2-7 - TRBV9 CASSVGTGSTYEQYF
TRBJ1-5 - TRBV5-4 CASSLGPGESGNQPQHF
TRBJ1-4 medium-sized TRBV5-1 CASRSAGGGNEKLFF
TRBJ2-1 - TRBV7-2 CASSLLDGNEQFF
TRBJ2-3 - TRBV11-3 CASSLGGNTDTQYF
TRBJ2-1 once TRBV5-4 CASSWGQGILF
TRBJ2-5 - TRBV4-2 CASRQAETQYF
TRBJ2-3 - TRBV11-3 CASSLGLSSDTQYF
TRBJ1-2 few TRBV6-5 CASKSYGYTF
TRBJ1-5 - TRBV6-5 CASSYSSNQPQHF
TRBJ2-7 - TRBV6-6 CASSYGKWYEQYF
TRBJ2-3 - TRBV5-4 CASSLAWGLAGGKGTDTQYF
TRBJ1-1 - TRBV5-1 CASSSTLRDTEAFF
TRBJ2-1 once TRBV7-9 CASSLHGWGAGDEQFF
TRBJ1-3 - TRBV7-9 CASSLSSDTGEFSGNTIYF